This TCR beta chain was sequenced in a study of blood T cells in healthy people across ages. Per the germline V gene, CDR1 is DFQATT and CDR2 is SNEGSKA (reference sequence). V was clipped by 6 bases and J by 11 bases; unmatched bases: 12. The CDR3 covers 12 residues. Whole-study results and caveats: Greater diversity and more naive CD4+ cells were seen in long-lived donors than in aged donors. Any conclusive comparison of naive versus antigen-experienced cells was prevented by using unsorted PBMCs.

A remark on this clonotype: The antigen remains unidentified.

Primers used in a second PCR of about 6 to 12 cycles were a sample-barcoded 5' primer and a J-beta primer mix. The authors tagged each cDNA molecule using a template-switch adaptor with 12 random nucleotides. In TCRdb, the 5' RACE reads were re-called with MiXCR into one record per CDR3 protein. The sample has roughly 2 million distinct CDR3 sequences, about 49% seen once; the top ten hold 2.1%. The source is a woman between 40 and 55 years old in good health. The chain employs TRBV20-1 and TRBJ2-5; 7 bases line up with TRBD1. Sequencing was carried out using blood. The DNA of the CDR3 is TGCAGTGCCCAAAACAGGGGATGGGAGCAGTACTTC. Translated: CSAQNRGWEQYF.